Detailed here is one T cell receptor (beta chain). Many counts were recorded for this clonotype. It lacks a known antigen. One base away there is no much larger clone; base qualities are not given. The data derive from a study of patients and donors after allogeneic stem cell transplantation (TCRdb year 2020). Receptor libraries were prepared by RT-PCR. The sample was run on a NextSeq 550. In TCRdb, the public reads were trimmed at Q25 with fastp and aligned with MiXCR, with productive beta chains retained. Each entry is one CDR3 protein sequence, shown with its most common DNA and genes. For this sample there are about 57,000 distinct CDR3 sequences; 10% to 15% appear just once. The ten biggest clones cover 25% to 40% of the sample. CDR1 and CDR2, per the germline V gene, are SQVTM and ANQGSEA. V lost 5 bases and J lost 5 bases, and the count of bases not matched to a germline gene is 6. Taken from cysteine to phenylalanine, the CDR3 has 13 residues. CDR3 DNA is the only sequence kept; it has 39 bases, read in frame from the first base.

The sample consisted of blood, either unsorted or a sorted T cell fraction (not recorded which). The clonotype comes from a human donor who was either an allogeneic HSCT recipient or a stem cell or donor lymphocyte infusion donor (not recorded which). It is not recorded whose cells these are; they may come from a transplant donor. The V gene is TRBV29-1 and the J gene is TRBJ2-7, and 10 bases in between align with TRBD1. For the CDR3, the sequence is CSVRRDRGHEQYF. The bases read TGCAGCGTTCGTCGGGACAGGGGCCACGAGCAGTACTTC.